The source of this T cell receptor beta chain is a study of blood T cell repertoires in COVID-19. The CDR3 loop spans 13 amino acids. Germline CDR1 reads KGHSH; CDR2 reads LQKENI. Germline trimming cut 4 bases from V and 5 bases from J; bases unmatched to any gene: 4. Profiling relied on immunoSEQ multiplex PCR, and the TCRdb table lists in-frame clones only, not all of them. The sample holds approximately 490,000 clones, about 90% seen once. The rearrangement links TRBV18 to TRBJ2-7; 8 positions match TRBD2. The sample taken for sequencing was PBMCs or T cells enriched from blood (not recorded which). The source of this sequence is a young woman who had recovered from COVID-19. CDR3 in DNA: TGTGCCAGCTCACTCGGGAGGGGAAACGAGCAGTACTTC. Translated, it gives CASSLGRGNEQYF.